These T cell receptor beta chains were read from a single sample in a study of technical replicates of blood from several donors. The method was immunoSEQ multiplex PCR; TCRdb's version includes in-frame clones alone and lacks a portion of them. Of under 15,000 clones detected, over 70% appear once; the ten largest clones hold more than 9.5%. The source material was PBMCs. Every receptor here comes from a human donor in good health. CDR3s include the opening cysteine and the closing phenylalanine or tryptophan.

j_call v_call cdr3_aa
TRBJ2-2 TRBV10-1 CASSEAAGGVNGELFF
TRBJ2-7 TRBV6-1 CASGPGRGYEQYF
TRBJ1-5 TRBV5-1 CASSLDSGYQPQHF
TRBJ1-2 TRBV6-1 CASSARRRVDSYTF
TRBJ2-3 TRBV5-6 CASSSMSHTDTQYF
TRBJ2-5 TRBV6-1 CASSDFFGQETQYF
TRBJ2-5 TRBV5-8 CASSQDAAGGSETQYF
TRBJ2-2 TRBV11-2 CASSDPLGSGSVSGELFF
TRBJ1-5 TRBV28 CASSLLRGSNQPQHF
TRBJ2-3 TRBV7-6 CASRAGGIDTQYF
TRBJ1-2 TRBV20-1 CSASRGNGYTF